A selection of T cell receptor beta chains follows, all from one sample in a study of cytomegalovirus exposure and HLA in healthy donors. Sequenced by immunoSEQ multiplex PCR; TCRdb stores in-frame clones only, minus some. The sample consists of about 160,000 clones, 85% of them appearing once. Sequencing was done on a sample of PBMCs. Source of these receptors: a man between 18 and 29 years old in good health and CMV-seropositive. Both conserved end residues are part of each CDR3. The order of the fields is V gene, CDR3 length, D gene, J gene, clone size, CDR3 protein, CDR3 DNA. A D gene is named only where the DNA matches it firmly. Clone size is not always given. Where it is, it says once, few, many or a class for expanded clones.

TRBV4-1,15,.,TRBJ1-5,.,CASSPYHASNQPQHF,TGCGCCAGCAGCCCCTACCATGCGAGCAATCAGCCCCAGCATTTT
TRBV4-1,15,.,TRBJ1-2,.,CASSQDRNGGRGYTF,TGCGCCAGCAGCCAAGATAGAAACGGTGGTCGTGGCTACACCTTC
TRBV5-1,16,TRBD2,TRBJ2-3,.,CASSPTAGGGTDTQYF,TGCGCCAGCAGCCCAACAGCGGGGGGCGGCACAGATACGCAGTATTTT
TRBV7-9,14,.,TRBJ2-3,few,CASSLGAGSDTQYF,TGTGCCAGCAGCTTAGGGGCTGGGTCAGATACGCAGTATTTT
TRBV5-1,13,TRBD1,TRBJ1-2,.,CASSGQGTDGYTF,TGCGCCAGCTCGGGACAGGGCACGGATGGCTACACCTTC
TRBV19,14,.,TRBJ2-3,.,CASSPWRPTDTQYF,TGTGCCAGTAGTCCCTGGCGGCCCACAGATACGCAGTATTTT
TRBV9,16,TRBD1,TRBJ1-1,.,CASSAGQGVDSTEAFF,TGTGCCAGCAGCGCCGGACAGGGGGTTGACAGCACTGAAGCTTTCTTT
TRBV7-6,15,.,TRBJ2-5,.,CASSLEGWGRETQYF,TGTGCCAGCAGCTTAGAGGGGTGGGGCCGCGAGACCCAGTACTTC
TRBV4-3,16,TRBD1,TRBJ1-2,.,CASSRRHETGGDGYTF,TGCGCCAGCAGCCGCCGACACGAGACAGGGGGGGATGGCTACACCTTC
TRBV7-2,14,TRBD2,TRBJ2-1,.,CASSLTSGGDEQFF,TGTGCCAGCAGCTTGACTAGCGGGGGGGATGAGCAGTTCTTC
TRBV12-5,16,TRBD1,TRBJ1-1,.,CASGLRGTGLNTEAFF,TGTGCTAGTGGTTTGCGAGGGACAGGGTTGAACACTGAAGCTTTCTTT
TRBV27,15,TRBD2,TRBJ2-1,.,CASQTRTSGADEQFF,TGTGCCAGCCAAACTCGGACTAGCGGGGCGGATGAGCAGTTCTTC
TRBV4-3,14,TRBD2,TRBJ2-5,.,CASSRELAEETQYF,TGCGCCAGCAGCCGGGAACTAGCGGAAGAGACCCAGTACTTC
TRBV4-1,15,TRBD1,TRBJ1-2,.,CASSQPTSGGYGYTF,TGCGCCAGCAGCCAACCGACATCAGGGGGCTATGGCTACACCTTC
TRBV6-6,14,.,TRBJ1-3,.,CASSKQGSGNTIYF,TGTGCCAGCAGTAAGCAGGGATCTGGAAACACCATATATTTT
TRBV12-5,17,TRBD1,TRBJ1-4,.,CASGSPRTGGVNEKLFF,TGTGCTAGTGGTTCACCAAGGACAGGGGGAGTTAATGAAAAACTGTTTTTT
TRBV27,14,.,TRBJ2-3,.,CASSLAGRTDTQYF,TGTGCCAGCAGCCTGGCGGGGCGCACAGATACGCAGTATTTT
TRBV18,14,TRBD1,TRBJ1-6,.,CASSPMDRDSPLHF,TGTGCCAGCTCACCAATGGACAGGGATTCACCCCTCCACTTT
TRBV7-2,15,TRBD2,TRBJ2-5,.,CASSATGLAGATQYF,TGTGCCAGCAGCGCGACCGGACTAGCGGGGGCGACCCAGTACTTC
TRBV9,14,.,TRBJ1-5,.,CASSVGPENQPQHF,TGTGCCAGCAGCGTAGGCCCCGAGAATCAGCCCCAGCATTTT
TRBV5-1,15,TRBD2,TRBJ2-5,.,CASSLGTSGQETQYF,TGCGCCAGCAGCTTGGGGACTAGCGGCCAAGAGACCCAGTACTTC
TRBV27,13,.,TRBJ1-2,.,CASSPSRAYGYTF,TGTGCCAGCAGTCCTTCCAGGGCCTATGGCTACACCTTC
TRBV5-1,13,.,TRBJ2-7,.,CASSIQGTYEQYF,TGCGCCAGCAGCATTCAGGGTACCTACGAGCAGTACTTC
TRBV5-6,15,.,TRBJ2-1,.,CASSSGLPLRDEQFF,TGTGCCAGCAGCTCCGGACTACCTCTTCGGGATGAGCAGTTCTTC
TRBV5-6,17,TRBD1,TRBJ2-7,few,CASSPGGQGALSYEQYF,TGTGCCAGCAGCCCGGGCGGACAGGGGGCCCTCTCCTACGAGCAGTACTTC